Presented here are 31 T cell receptor beta chains from one specimen sequenced in a study of blood T cell repertoires in COVID-19. The protocol was immunoSEQ multiplex PCR, while the TCRdb copy is restricted to in-frame clones and leaves out a portion. The sample carries roughly 300,000 clones, 70% to 90% recorded once. The specimen was peripheral blood. The receptors come from a man between 18 and 29 years old with active or convalescent COVID-19.

This chain links TRBV18 with TRBJ1-3; unclear D gene. CDR3 length equals 14 residues. The germline V gene has CDR1 KGHSH and CDR2 LQKENI. V lost 2 bases and J 0 bases, leaving 5 bases between the germline ends. The CDR3 nucleotides are TGTGCCAGCTCACCAGCGGACTCTGGAAACACCATATATTTT. Protein product: CASSPADSGNTIYF.

The gene calls are TRBV11-2 and TRBJ1-2; a weak D match, TRBD1 (5 bases). The CDR3 length is 13 residues. Germline CDR1 and CDR2: SGHAT and FQNNGV. V was shortened by 7 bases and J by 7 bases, with 16 bases between the two germline ends. CDR3 loop: CASTLGGGGGYTF. The CDR3 DNA follows: TGTGCCAGCACCCTTGGGGGGGGAGGTGGCTACACCTTC.

The gene calls are TRBV2 and TRBJ1-5; D is undetermined. Germline V gene sequence: CDR1 SNHLY, CDR2 FYNNEI. The CDR3 contains 14 residues. Trimming left V 8 bases short and J 0 bases short, with 11 bases between. CDR3 sequence (DNA): TGTGCCAGCGGTCAAGGTTATAGCAATCAGCCCCAGCATTTT. It is translated as CASGQGYSNQPQHF.

This chain joins TRBV6-2 or TRBV6-3 and TRBJ2-2, with D maybe TRBD2 (5 bases). This CDR3 contains 16 residues. CDR1 is MNHEY and CDR2 is SVGEGT in the germline V gene. V was cut by 5 bases and J by 4 bases, with 17 bases left in between. CDR3 nucleotide sequence: TGTGCCAGCAGTCCCCGGGGTTTTTTTAGCACCGGGGAGCTGTTTTTT. Its protein product is CASSPRGFFSTGELFF.

This chain connects TRBV2 to TRBJ2-2; 7 positions match TRBD1. J was trimmed by 7 bases and V by 6 bases; bases with no gene match: 14. CDR3 size: 16 residues. Germline CDR1 SNHLY, CDR2 FYNNEI. CDR3 DNA: TGTGCCAGCAGCGTCGGAAGGGGGCGGAGGTACGGGGAGCTGTTTTTT. Translated: CASSVGRGRRYGELFF.

This clone was counted once. This rearrangement joins TRBV27 to TRBJ1-2; 8 bases align to TRBD1. V lost 10 bases to trimming and J lost 8 bases; unmatched junction nucleotides: 9. The CDR3 spans 12 residues. Germline CDR1 is MNHEY and CDR2 is SMNVEV (reference sequence). The CDR3 loop reads CATKTGGRGYTF. The CDR3 nucleotides are TGTGCCACTAAAACAGGGGGAAGAGGCTACACCTTC.

The chain employs TRBV25-1 and TRBJ1-2, with 9 bases matching TRBD1. V shed 3 bases, J shed 8 bases, and the junction held 7 bases outside the gene matches. The CDR3 is 14 amino acids. The germline V gene has CDR1 MGHDK and CDR2 SYGVNS. The CDR3 is CASSDPNRGLGYTF. CDR3 nucleotide sequence: TGTGCCAGCAGTGACCCGAACAGGGGGCTAGGCTACACCTTC.

This chain links TRBV4-1 with TRBJ1-5; a weak D match, TRBD1 (5 bases). Trimming stripped 3 bases from V and 3 bases from J, with 15 bases between. CDR3 length: 16 amino acids. The germline CDR1 and CDR2 sequences are MGHRA and YSYEKL. As DNA, the CDR3 is TGCGCCAGCAGCCAGAACCGACAGTTTTCCAATCAGCCCCAGCATTTT. Protein sequence: CASSQNRQFSNQPQHF.

The chain is built from TRBV2 and TRBJ1-5, with no clear D. The CDR3 is made up of 14 amino acids. V was trimmed by 1 base and J by 7 bases, leaving 11 bases between them. Germline V gives CDR1 SNHLY, CDR2 FYNNEI. For the CDR3, the DNA is TGTGCCAGCAGTGAAGTGAGAGTCGCCCAGCCCCAGCATTTT. Its protein is CASSEVRVAQPQHF.

This clone was observed once. This chain connects TRBV2 to TRBJ2-2; D may be TRBD1 (6 bases). Germline CDR1 is SNHLY and CDR2 is FYNNEI. V lost 6 bases and J 5 bases, leaving 10 bases between the germline ends. The CDR3 is made up of 13 amino acids. This CDR3 is CASRYRETGELFF. Here the CDR3 DNA reads TGTGCCAGCAGATACAGGGAAACCGGGGAGCTGTTTTTT.

The chain uses TRBV10-2 and TRBJ2-1, with TRBD2 identical over 8 bases. The CDR3 has 16 residues. Germline CDR1 reads WSHSY; CDR2 reads SAAADI. The ends lost 6 bases at V and 6 bases at J; junction bases unmatched: 13. The CDR3 DNA follows: TGCGCCAGCAGCCCCATTAGTAGCGGGGCTACCAATGAGCAGTTCTTC. Translation: CASSPISSGATNEQFF.

This chain connects TRBV11-2 to TRBJ2-6, with a tentative D call TRBD2 (6 bases). The CDR3 totals 16 residues. The V end was cut by 2 bases, the J end by 2 bases, with 10 bases between. The germline gives CDR1 SGHAT, CDR2 FQNNGV. CDR3 DNA: TGTGCCAGCAGCTTATACCGGGGGACTGGGGCCAACGTCCTGACTTTC. It specifies CASSLYRGTGANVLTF.

The V call is TRBV2, the J call TRBJ2-7, with 9 bases that match TRBD2. The CDR3 contains 13 residues. The V gene's germline CDR1 is SNHLY and CDR2 FYNNEI. Germline trimming cut 10 bases from V and 3 bases from J; bases unmatched to any gene: 7. The CDR3 bases are TGTGCCACTAATAGCGGGGGCGTCTACGAGCAGTACTTC. It yields the protein CATNSGGVYEQYF.

The rearrangement links TRBV6-5 to TRBJ1-4, with 8 bases lining up with TRBD1. Trimming at V came to 6 bases and at J to 7 bases, leaving 10 bases not matched to a gene. Germline CDR1 MNHEY, CDR2 SVGAGI. The CDR3 consists of 15 residues. CDR3 nucleotide sequence: TGTGCCAGCAGGGGGGGTCAGGGGGCCGTTGAAAAACTGTTTTTT. Residues: CASRGGQGAVEKLFF.

Only a few counts were recorded for this clone. This chain connects TRBV27 to TRBJ1-1, with a weak D call TRBD1 (6 bases). Per the germline V gene, CDR1 is MNHEY and CDR2 is SMNVEV (reference sequence). The CDR3 runs to 17 residues. The V and J ends lost 2 bases and 0 bases respectively, with 16 bases between them. The CDR3 here is CASSLRGIGIMNTEAFF. DNA of the CDR3: TGTGCCAGCAGTTTAAGGGGGATCGGGATCATGAACACTGAAGCTTTCTTT.

The chain carries TRBV9 and TRBJ2-3; no reliable D call. The germline V gene encodes CDR1 SGDLS and CDR2 YYNGEE. The CDR3 is 14 residues long. Trimming took off 1 base at V and 3 bases at J, with 9 bases between the two ends. This chain's CDR3 is CASSVPPRTDTQYF. The CDR3 coding sequence is TGTGCCAGCAGCGTACCCCCGAGAACAGATACGCAGTATTTT.

The rearrangement uses TRBV2 and TRBJ1-2, with 10 bases matching TRBD1. The CDR3 length is 14 residues. Germline CDR1 and CDR2: SNHLY and FYNNEI. The V segment lost 5 bases and the J segment 7 bases; nucleotides outside the gene matches: 7. CDR3 DNA: TGTGCCAGCAGTTCCGGGACAGGGGTAGGTGGCTACACCTTC. This encodes CASSSGTGVGGYTF. Drawing the rest from reference TRBV2 and TRBJ1-2, the complete variable domain is EPEVTQTPSHQVTQMGQEVILRCVPISNHLYFYWYRQILGQKVEFLVSFYNNEISEKSEIFDDQFSVERPDGSNFTLKIRSTKLEDSAMYFCASSSGTGVGGYTFGSGTRLTVV.

This chain links TRBV7-6 with TRBJ1-2, with D perhaps TRBD1 (6 bases). Germline values: CDR1 SGHVS, CDR2 FNYEAQ. This CDR3 region has 13 residues. Trimming shortened V by 5 bases and J by 7 bases, and 14 bases separated the two germline ends. The CDR3 coding sequence is TGTGCCAGCAGCCAAGGGGGTGTATCTGGCTACACCTTC. Translated: CASSQGGVSGYTF.

V and J are TRBV11-2 and TRBJ2-1; no reliable D call. The CDR3 covers 13 residues. CDR1 and CDR2 from the germline V gene are SGHAT and FQNNGV. Trimming cost V 5 bases and J 9 bases, with 14 bases left between them. CDR3 amino acids: CASSRSLTVEQFF. CDR3 sequence (DNA): TGTGCCAGCAGCCGATCATTAACGGTTGAGCAGTTCTTC.

The chain recombines TRBV29-1 with TRBJ1-4; D may be TRBD1 (6 bases). Germline V gene lookup returns CDR1 SQVTM and CDR2 ANQGSEA. Trimming shortened V by 6 bases and J by 5 bases, and 10 bases separated the two germline ends. This CDR3 region has 12 residues. DNA of the CDR3: TGCAGCGTACAGGGAAGAAATGAAAAACTGTTTTTT. Translated, it gives CSVQGRNEKLFF.

Here the CDR3 reads CASSYQRGKSYEQYF. CDR3 DNA sequence: TGTGCCAGCAGTTACCAGCGGGGGAAATCCTACGAGCAGTACTTC. J is TRBJ2-7 and V is TRBV6-6, with 8 bases aligning to TRBD2. The length of the CDR3 is 15 residues. Germline V gives CDR1 MNHNY, CDR2 SVGAGI (reference sequence). The J segment lost 1 base and the V segment lost 2 bases, leaving 4 bases of the junction unmatched.

The chain joins TRBV6-5 to TRBJ1-1; tentatively, D is TRBD1 (5 bases). CDR1 MNHEY and CDR2 SVGAGI come from the germline V gene. The CDR3 runs 10 residues. Trimming took off 8 bases at V and 7 bases at J, with 8 bases between the two ends. The CDR3 loop is CASYDSEAFF. The CDR3, as DNA: TGTGCCAGCTATGACAGTGAAGCTTTCTTT.

The chain is built from TRBV14 and TRBJ1-4; D is ambiguous. V lost 1 base, J lost 7 bases, and 19 bases lay in between. The CDR3 has 17 amino acids. Germline V gene sequence: CDR1 SGHDN, CDR2 FVKESK. The CDR3 DNA sequence: TGTGCCAGCAGCCAAGCGAGGCCGAGGGCCGATGGTGAAAAACTGTTTTTT. It codes for CASSQARPRADGEKLFF.

The V gene is TRBV5-4, the J gene TRBJ2-7; D is uncertain. The CDR3 runs 14 residues. Germline lookup yields CDR1 SGHNT and CDR2 YYREEE (reference sequence). The V end lost 1 base, the J end lost 0 bases, and 8 bases lay between the germline ends. The CDR3 reads CASSLQANSYEQYF. DNA for the CDR3: TGTGCCAGCAGCTTGCAAGCGAACTCCTACGAGCAGTACTTC.

This clone has only one observation. This rearrangement joins TRBV23-1 to TRBJ2-1, with 7 bases that match TRBD1. Being an ORF, TRBV23-1 has a function that is uncertain. The junction had 5 bases not matched to a gene; V was cut back by 2 bases and J by 1 base. The CDR3 contains 16 residues. The CDR3 loop is CASSQEDRHSYNEQFF. In DNA, the CDR3 is TGCGCCAGCAGTCAAGAGGACAGGCATTCCTACAATGAGCAGTTCTTC.

This clone was counted a few times. The chain employs TRBV5-6 and TRBJ1-5, with D hard to call. Trimming left V 3 bases short and J 5 bases short, with 24 bases between. Germline V lookup: CDR1 SGHDT, CDR2 YYEEEE. This CDR3 has 18 residues. The CDR3 DNA reads as TGTGCCAGCAGCTACTTTGGTTTCGATGCCTCCGGGGATCAGCCCCAGCATTTT. This codes for CASSYFGFDASGDQPQHF.

This rearrangement joins TRBV7-9 to TRBJ2-7, with 8 bases identical to TRBD1. The CDR3 length is 16 residues. J was trimmed by 3 bases and V by 1 base; bases with no gene match: 8. From germline, CDR1 is SEHNR and CDR2 FQNEAQ (reference sequence). The CDR3 bases are TGTGCCAGCAGCTTAGACCAGGGGGCAGCCGTCTACGAGCAGTACTTC. As protein: CASSLDQGAAVYEQYF.

CDR3 sequence (DNA): TGTGCCAGCAGTCGTCCAGGGGGCGAATACGGCTACACCTTC. As protein: CASSRPGGEYGYTF. The chain has TRBV6-2 or TRBV6-3 and TRBJ1-2, with 8 bases fitting TRBD1. This CDR3 has 14 amino acids. Germline assignment: CDR1 MNHEY and CDR2 SVGEGT. Unmatched junction bases numbered 10, after V lost 5 bases and J lost 8 bases.

The rearrangement uses TRBV6-5 and TRBJ2-1, with D perhaps matching TRBD1 (5 bases). The V end lost 3 bases, the J end lost 3 bases, and 12 bases lay between the germline ends. This CDR3 comprises 15 residues. CDR1 is MNHEY, CDR2 SVGAGI, per germline. The CDR3 bases are TGTGCCAGCAGTTATTCGAAGGGGTTCTACAATGAGCAGTTCTTC. As protein: CASSYSKGFYNEQFF.

This chain links TRBV3-1 (or the pseudogene TRBV3-2) with TRBJ1-2, with 7 bases fitting TRBD1. Trimming took 0 bases from V and 5 from J; bases not matched to a gene: 9. The CDR3 contains 16 residues. Looked up from germline, CDR1 is LGHDT and CDR2 is YNNKEL (reference sequence). CDR3 nucleotides: TGTGCCAGCAGCCAAGAAGGAAGACAGGGATATTATGGCTACACCTTC. Translation gives CASSQEGRQGYYGYTF.

The chain is built from TRBV12-2 and TRBJ2-7; the listed D gene, TRBD1, was not tested against the DNA. TRBV12-2 is labeled a pseudogene. The CDR3 is 16 residues long. The CDR3 is CASRFTTGVGAYEQYF. The CDR3 DNA sequence: TGTGCAAGTCGCTTTACCACAGGGGTGGGGGCCTACGAGCAGTACTTC.